The clone carrying this T cell receptor (beta chain) has more than one count but fewer than ten. Its specificity is not known. Gene names and germline match the mouse. The read ends 1 residue before the CDR3 terminus; that terminus is restored from the germline J gene. V shed 0 bases and J 4 bases; nucleotides not matched to a gene: 4. The germline CDR1 and CDR2 sequences are SGHSA and FRNQAP. CDR3 length: 15 amino acids. Method: immunoSEQ multiplex PCR; TCRdb's copy keeps in-frame clones and lacks some. There are more than 45,000 clones in the sample; less than 75% occur only once, and about 0.77% lies in the top ten. This record belongs to a study of tissue T cells after allogeneic stem cell transplantation. General observations from the study: Which tissue TCRs were alloreactive or antigen-specific was not determined. Some clones might be persisting host cells.

The origin of this receptor is a pool of C57BL/6 mice in good health. The sequenced sample consisted of sorted cells pooled from one or two spleens. The genes are TRBV16 and TRBJ2-7, with TRBD2 matching 9 bases. This CDR3 is CASSLDVWGGYEQYF. The covered CDR3 bases are TGTGCAAGCAGCTTAGATGTCTGGGGGGGGTATGAACAGTAC.